These T cell receptor beta chains were read from a single sample in a study of blood T cell repertoires in COVID-19. Here immunoSEQ multiplex PCR was the method, and the copy in TCRdb shows in-frame clones only, minus some. The data show some 300,000 clones, with roughly 87% seen just once and 0.75% to 1% held by the top ten. The sequencing input was PBMCs or T cells enriched from blood (not recorded which). The receptor set was obtained from a woman aged 25 to 45 who had recovered from COVID-19. The CDR3 runs from the conserved cysteine through the conserved F or W. Each record gives: clone size, D gene, J gene, V gene, CDR3 DNA, CDR3 protein. The D gene is left open where the match is weak. Rows may omit the clone size; those that give it use once, few, many or a size class.

once | TRBD2 | TRBJ2-7 | TRBV7-8 | TGTGCCAGCACCCTGGGGGGGAGAGGTTACGAGCAGTACTTC | CASTLGGRGYEQYF
. | . | TRBJ1-4 | TRBV18 | TGTGCCAGCTCACTCTCAGAGGCAACTAATGAAAAACTGTTTTTT | CASSLSEATNEKLFF
. | . | TRBJ1-1 | TRBV6-5 | TGTGCCAGCAGTTACGATCAGCCCCGGGACACTGAAGCTTTCTTT | CASSYDQPRDTEAFF
. | . | TRBJ2-7 | TRBV30 | TGTGCCTGGACCAGGGTCCCAACCTACGAGCAGTACTTC | CAWTRVPTYEQYF
. | TRBD1 | TRBJ2-3 | TRBV3-1/TRBV3-2 | TGTGCCAGCAGCCAAGCCCCACAGGGGGCGAGGACAGATACGCAGTATTTT | CASSQAPQGARTDTQYF
. | . | TRBJ2-5 | TRBV11-2 | TGTGCCAGCAGCTTAGCGGGCAGGGTAGAGACCCAGTACTTC | CASSLAGRVETQYF
. | . | TRBJ1-1 | TRBV19 | TGTGCCAGTAGTACACCAATCAGGGTGAACACTGAAGCTTTCTTT | CASSTPIRVNTEAFF
. | . | TRBJ1-1 | TRBV10-3 | TGTGCCATCAGTGAGTCGACTCGCGCCACTGAAGCTTTCTTT | CAISESTRATEAFF
once | TRBD1 | TRBJ1-2 | TRBV9 | TGTGCCAGCACCAAGGGAGTAGACAGGGGGCGCGGAATCTATGGCTACACCTTC | CASTKGVDRGRGIYGYTF
. | . | TRBJ1-4 | TRBV18 | TGTGCCAGCTCACCGTTGCAGGGTCCTGGGGATGAAAAACTGTTTTTT | CASSPLQGPGDEKLFF
. | . | TRBJ1-1 | TRBV13 | TGTGCCAGCAGCCTCTCAGGGTTTGCAACTGAAGCTTTCTTT | CASSLSGFATEAFF
. | . | TRBJ2-1 | TRBV29-1 | TGCAGCGTTGGAGGGGGTGAGCAGTTCTTC | CSVGGGEQFF
. | . | TRBJ2-5 | TRBV6-5 | TGTGCCAGCAGTTACTCGTCCGGGCAAGAGACCCAGTACTTC | CASSYSSGQETQYF
. | . | TRBJ1-2 | TRBV6-6 | TGTGCCAGCAGTCTACAGGGAAACTATGGCTACACCTTC | CASSLQGNYGYTF
. | TRBD1 | TRBJ2-7 | TRBV5-1 | TGCGCCAGCAGCGAGGATCCCGGGACAGGGAACCCCTACGAGCAGTACTTC | CASSEDPGTGNPYEQYF
. | TRBD1 | TRBJ1-1 | TRBV28 | TGTGCCAGCAGTCACCGGGACAGGGGAAACACTGAAGCTTTCTTT | CASSHRDRGNTEAFF
. | . | TRBJ1-4 | TRBV11-2 | TGTGCCAGCAGCTTAGGTGGGAGAAATGAAAAACTGTTTTTT | CASSLGGRNEKLFF
. | TRBD2 | TRBJ2-1 | TRBV27 | TGTGCCAGCATAAAATGGGGACTAGCGGGAGTTGGGGAGCAGTTCTTC | CASIKWGLAGVGEQFF
. | . | TRBJ1-4 | TRBV6-5 | TGTGCCAACAAACCAGGACAGTCAACTAATGAAAAACTGTTTTTT | CANKPGQSTNEKLFF
. | . | TRBJ1-2 | TRBV21-1 | TGTGCCAGCAGGTGCACAGGTACGGATGACTATGGCTACACCTTC | CASRCTGTDDYGYTF
. | TRBD1 | TRBJ1-1 | TRBV27 | TGTGCCAGCAAGGGACAGATCACTGAAGCTTTCTTT | CASKGQITEAFF
once | . | TRBJ2-5 | TRBV3-1/TRBV3-2 | TGTGCCAGCAGACAAGCAAGCCTGGAGGAGACCCAGTACTTC | CASRQASLEETQYF
few | . | TRBJ2-5 | TRBV18 | TGTGCCAGCTCACCAATAGCGGATCAAGAGACCCAGTACTTC | CASSPIADQETQYF
. | TRBD1 | TRBJ1-4 | TRBV19 | TGTGCCAGTAGTATCGTGGGACAGGGAGATGAAAAACTGTTTTTT | CASSIVGQGDEKLFF
. | TRBD1 | TRBJ1-1 | TRBV28 | TGTGCCAGCCGATACAGGGGAGCGGCTGAAGCTTTCTTT | CASRYRGAAEAFF
. | . | TRBJ2-1 | TRBV27 | TGTGCCAGCAGTTTAGGCAGGGGAGGGTACAATGAGCAGTTCTTC | CASSLGRGGYNEQFF
. | . | TRBJ1-1 | TRBV27 | TGTGCCAGCAGTTTAGGAGGGAACACTGAAGCTTTCTTT | CASSLGGNTEAFF
. | TRBD1 | TRBJ1-6 | TRBV2 | TGTGCCAGCAGGGAAACAGGGGTGTACTATAATTCACCCCTCCACTTT | CASRETGVYYNSPLHF
once | TRBD2 | TRBJ2-5 | TRBV5-4 | TGTGCCAGCAGACCCGGGGGCCTAGCGGGAGAGACCCAGTACTTC | CASRPGGLAGETQYF
. | . | TRBJ2-3 | TRBV7-3 | TGTGCCAGCAGCCCTTGGGGCGCAGATACGCAGTATTTT | CASSPWGADTQYF
. | . | TRBJ1-2 | TRBV7-8 | TGTGCCAGCAGCCAGTTGACAGCTAACTATGGCTACACCTTC | CASSQLTANYGYTF
few | TRBD1 | TRBJ2-1 | TRBV5-1 | TGCGCCAGCAGCGTTACGACAGGGTACAATGAGCAGTTCTTC | CASSVTTGYNEQFF
. | . | TRBJ1-2 | TRBV7-8 | TGTGCCAGCAGCTTTGACAGAGACTATGGCTACACCTTC | CASSFDRDYGYTF
. | . | TRBJ2-2 | TRBV6-5 | TGTGCCAGCAAGACGGGGGCCGGGGAGCTGTTTTTT | CASKTGAGELFF
. | TRBD2 | TRBJ2-3 | TRBV5-6 | TGTGCCAGCAGCTTAGGTCTAGCGGGAGGCACTAGCACAGATACGCAGTATTTT | CASSLGLAGGTSTDTQYF
once | TRBD2 | TRBJ2-1 | TRBV19 | TGTGCCAGTATGTGGGGGGAGGGTTACAATGAGCAGTTCTTC | CASMWGEGYNEQFF
. | . | TRBJ2-7 | TRBV6-1 | TGTGCCAGCAGTGAAACCCTACGCACCTACGAGCAGTACTTC | CASSETLRTYEQYF
once | . | TRBJ1-2 | TRBV27 | TGTGCCAGCAGTTTCCCCCAGGGCTATGGCTACACCTTC | CASSFPQGYGYTF
. | TRBD2 | TRBJ2-3 | TRBV3-1/TRBV3-2 | TGTGCCAGCAGCCAAGATCGGGGGGGCACAGATACGCAGTATTTT | CASSQDRGGTDTQYF
. | TRBD2 | TRBJ2-7 | TRBV7-9 | TGTGCCAGCAGCTCATACACTAGCGGGAATGTTTACGAGCAGTACTTC | CASSSYTSGNVYEQYF
. | . | TRBJ1-1 | TRBV10-3 | TGTGCCATCAGACCAGACAGACCTGAAGCTTTCTTT | CAIRPDRPEAFF
. | . | TRBJ2-1 | TRBV6-6 | TGTGCCAGCAGTTACCCCGGGCTAGCGAGAGGCAATGAGCAGTTCTTC | CASSYPGLARGNEQFF
. | TRBD2 | TRBJ2-1 | TRBV3-1/TRBV3-2 | TGTGCCAGCAGCCAAGATATAGGACTAGCGGGCTACAATGAGCAGTTCTTC | CASSQDIGLAGYNEQFF
. | TRBD1 | TRBJ1-6 | TRBV2 | TGTGCCAGCAGTGAATTCCGGGACAGTCGTAATTCACCCCTCCACTTT | CASSEFRDSRNSPLHF
. | . | TRBJ1-2 | TRBV18 | TGTGCCAGCTCACCGACCGACGACTTAATCGGCTACACCTTC | CASSPTDDLIGYTF
. | TRBD1 | TRBJ1-1 | TRBV3-1/TRBV3-2 | TGTGCCAGCAGCCAAAACCCGGGACAGGGAGGTGGTTACACTGAAGCTTTCTTT | CASSQNPGQGGGYTEAFF
. | TRBD2 | TRBJ2-5 | TRBV5-6 | TGTGCCAGCAGCTTGGGACTAGCGGGAGAGACCCAGTACTTC | CASSLGLAGETQYF
. | TRBD1 | TRBJ2-7 | TRBV29-1 | TGCAGCGTTCGAACGGGACAGGGGGGGAGCGAGCAGTACTTC | CSVRTGQGGSEQYF
many | . | TRBJ2-2 | TRBV6-2/TRBV6-3 | TGTGCCAGCAGTTACTCGATTGACCCGGGGGAGCAAAACACCGGGGAGCTGTTTTTT | CASSYSIDPGEQNTGELFF
. | . | TRBJ2-2 | TRBV5-8 | TGTGCCAGCAGCCCTCCCGGGGAGCTGTTTTTT | CASSPPGELFF
. | . | TRBJ1-1 | TRBV7-2 | TGTGCCAGCAGCTTACAGGGAGGGAGTACTGAAGCTTTCTTT | CASSLQGGSTEAFF
few | . | TRBJ1-1 | TRBV11-2 | TGTGCCAGCAGCTTAAGGGGAAACACTGAAGCTTTCTTT | CASSLRGNTEAFF
once | . | TRBJ2-5 | TRBV5-1 | TGCGCCAGCAGCTTGGACGGGACTTCACAAGAGACCCAGTACTTC | CASSLDGTSQETQYF